The T cell receptor beta chain under discussion was sequenced for a study of cytomegalovirus exposure and HLA in healthy donors. Primers: 60 Vbeta forward and 13 Jbeta reverse. TCRdb's table, derived via immunoSEQ multiplex PCR, lists solely in-frame clones and lacks some. This sample has under 200,000 clones, with around 68% found just once. This CDR3 comprises 15 residues. In germline, CDR1 is SGHDT, CDR2 YYEEEE. The V segment lost 3 bases and the J segment 4 bases; nucleotides outside the gene matches: 6. This clone was detected a few times. Its target is not known. Study-wide results and caveats: Several V segments, TRBV6-2 and TRBV6-3 among them, could not be told apart and were dropped. Within the data, a cluster of highly shared sequence variants was likely a sequencing artifact. In a later analysis, TCR beta V- and J-gene trimming was associated with a missense DCLRE1C variant.

The rearrangement joins TRBV5-6 to TRBJ1-4, with TRBD1 matching 7 bases. This TCR was recovered from a girl between 5 and 17 years old in good health and CMV-seronegative. Sequencing was done on a sample of PBMCs. DNA of the CDR3: TGTGCCAGCAGCTCACAGGGGTTCGGTAATGAAAAACTGTTTTTT. Its translation is CASSSQGFGNEKLFF.